A single sample gave rise to the 4 T cell receptor beta chains below, sequenced in a study of Graves' ophthalmopathy and Graves' hyperthyroidism. TCR beta CDR3 regions were amplified from RNA transcripts. HTBI primers primed a first-round RT-PCR, and a second-round multiplex PCR followed. TCRdb called the multiplex PCR reads again in MiXCR, with one record for every CDR3 protein. The sample carries roughly 610,000 distinct CDR3 sequences, 22% recorded once. The sample consisted of peripheral blood. Receptors originate from a woman between 18 and 30 years old with stable Graves' hyperthyroidism. Some clones in this sample may be carry-over from other donors' samples.

The V gene is TRBV6-5, the J gene TRBJ2-5; perhaps TRBD1 as D (6 bases). The CDR3 runs to 12 residues. Germline V gene data show CDR1 as MNHEY and CDR2 as SVGAGI. Trimming shortened V by 7 bases and J by 4 bases, and 10 bases separated the two germline ends. CDR3 region: CASTGVLETQYF. The CDR3 nucleotides read TGTGCCAGCACAGGGGTTCTAGAGACCCAGTACTTC.

This clonotype came up once. This clone may be a read error of a much larger clone one base away. The chain is built from TRBV2 and TRBJ1-5, with 8 nucleotides matching TRBD1. The CDR3 is 13 residues long. CDR1 is SNHLY and CDR2 is FYNNEI in the germline V gene. The chain's CDR3 is CASKGTGNQPQRF. The DNA of the CDR3 is TGTGCCAGCAAGGGGACAGGAAATCAGCCCCAGCGTTTT.

This clonotype was seen only a few times. The chain joins TRBV9 to TRBJ2-7; 7 bases map to TRBD2. CDR3 size: 14 residues. Germline CDR1 and CDR2: SGDLS and YYNGEE. Trimming removed 0 bases from V and 4 bases from J; junction bases left unmatched: 4. The CDR3 DNA reads TGTGCCAGCAGCGTAGAACTAGCGACGTACGAGCAGTACTTC. Translating it yields CASSVELATYEQYF.

Ten or more counts support this clonotype. V is TRBV20-1 and J is TRBJ2-5, with TRBD2 identical over 10 bases. Germline V gene data show CDR1 as DFQATT and CDR2 as SNEGSKA (reference sequence). Unmatched junction bases numbered 12, after V lost 6 bases and J lost 5 bases. This CDR3 is built from 15 residues. In DNA form, the CDR3 reads TGCAGTGCCACTCAACCGGTAGCGGGGGGTGAGACCCAGTACTTC. As protein: CSATQPVAGGETQYF.